Following are 21 T cell receptor beta chains from one sample sequenced in a study of STAT5B mutations in CD4+ large granular lymphocyte leukemia. Data came from immunoSEQ multiplex PCR; TCRdb stores just in-frame clones and leaves some out. The sample lists 31,000 or so clones, about 88% occurring once. Sequenced material: CD4+ T cells from blood buffy coats. Receptors originate from a human donor in good health.

The gene calls are TRBV11-3 and TRBJ2-7; tentatively, D is TRBD2 (6 bases). The CDR3 spans 13 residues. V was clipped by 3 bases and J by 7 bases, with 13 bases between them. Germline CDR1 and CDR2: SGHNT and YENEEA. CDR3 amino acids: CASSFRRGLEQYF. CDR3 DNA sequence: TGTGCCAGCAGCTTTCGTCGGGGGTTGGAGCAGTACTTC.

J is TRBJ2-7 and V is TRBV6-1; weak D call: TRBD2 (5 bases). V was shortened by 3 bases and J by 2 bases, with 14 bases between the two germline ends. CDR3 length equals 15 residues. Germline values: CDR1 MNHNS, CDR2 SASEGT. CDR3 in amino acids: CASSEGRGRTYEQYF. CDR3 nucleotides: TGTGCCAGCAGTGAGGGTCGGGGTCGGACCTACGAGCAGTACTTC.

This rearrangement joins TRBV7-9 to TRBJ1-6; unclear D gene. Germline CDR1 and CDR2: SEHNR and FQNEAQ (reference sequence). This CDR3 has 11 residues. V lost 5 bases and J lost 7, with 3 bases in between. This CDR3 reads CASSLNSPLHF. The CDR3 region has the DNA TGTGCCAGCAGCCTCAATTCACCCCTCCACTTT.

The chain has TRBV5-6 and TRBJ2-3; D call uncertain. Germline V gives CDR1 SGHDT, CDR2 YYEEEE. V gave up 4 bases and J gave up 1 base, with 4 bases separating them. The length of the CDR3 is 12 residues. Written as DNA, the CDR3 is TGTGCCAGCAGCCCCCGCACAGATACGCAGTATTTT. This translates into CASSPRTDTQYF.

The chain joins TRBV28 to TRBJ1-2; D is unresolved. Deletions cut 2 bases from V and 6 bases from J, with 13 bases between. Germline loops: CDR1 MDHEN, CDR2 SYDVKM. The CDR3 covers 14 residues. This chain's CDR3 is CASSLTEKGNGYTF. The DNA for the CDR3 is TGTGCCAGCAGTTTAACCGAAAAGGGCAATGGCTACACCTTC.

The rearrangement links TRBV6-5 to TRBJ2-7, with D maybe TRBD2 (6 bases). The V end was cut by 6 bases, the J end by 1 base, with 10 bases between. The germline V gene has CDR1 MNHEY and CDR2 SVGAGI. The CDR3 loop spans 13 amino acids. CDR3 DNA: TGTGCCAGCAGCCGAAGCGGGTCCTACGAGCAGTACTTC. Translation: CASSRSGSYEQYF.

The chain combines TRBV11-2 with TRBJ1-5; D is possibly TRBD1 (5 bases). The CDR3 sequence is 15 residues long. V was clipped by 5 bases and J by 4 bases, with 15 bases between them. CDR1 is SGHAT, CDR2 FQNNGV, per germline. CDR3 in amino acids: CASSPEGRPNQPQHF. In DNA, the CDR3 is TGTGCCAGCAGCCCAGAGGGGAGGCCGAATCAGCCCCAGCATTTT.

The chain uses TRBV28 and TRBJ2-4; no definite D call. The CDR3 consists of 14 residues. V was clipped by 4 bases and J by 3 bases, with 10 bases between them. Germline V lookup: CDR1 MDHEN, CDR2 SYDVKM. CDR3 bases: TGTGCCAGCAGTTCTCCTGGAGACAAAAACATTCAGTACTTC. Its protein product is CASSSPGDKNIQYF.

The chain has TRBV28 and TRBJ2-7; 9 nucleotides line up with TRBD2. V dropped 8 bases and J dropped 0; count of bases not matched to a gene: 11. This CDR3 has 16 amino acids. Germline V gene sequence: CDR1 MDHEN, CDR2 SYDVKM. The CDR3 sequence: CASRRSAGGISYEQYF. The CDR3 coding sequence is TGTGCCAGCCGCCGGAGTGCGGGAGGGATCTCCTACGAGCAGTACTTC.

V and J are TRBV20-1 and TRBJ1-2; no clear D. Trimming removed 0 bases at V and 2 bases at J, with 1 base between. Germline V gene sequence: CDR1 DFQATT, CDR2 SNEGSKA (reference sequence). CDR3 length: 11 amino acids. The CDR3 DNA sequence: TGCAGTGCTAGAGACAACTATGGCTACACCTTC. This sequence encodes CSARDNYGYTF.

CDR3 DNA sequence: TGTGCCAGCAGTGACTACGAGGGGGTTGGTGAGCAGTTCTTC. Its translation is CASSDYEGVGEQFF. The chain has TRBV6-4 and TRBJ2-1, with D maybe TRBD1 (6 bases). Between the trimmed V and J ends, which lost 1 base and 9 bases, there was a span of 13 bases. The CDR3 is made up of 14 amino acids. The germline gives CDR1 MRHNA, CDR2 SNTAGT.

This sequence joins TRBV28 and TRBJ1-1; TRBD1 might be the D (5 bases). The V and J ends lost 2 bases and 4 bases respectively, with 14 bases between them. Germline CDR1 and CDR2: MDHEN and SYDVKM. The CDR3 has 15 amino acids. As DNA, the CDR3 is TGTGCCAGCAGTTTAACGGCCGGAAGGGGCACTGAAGCTTTCTTT. It specifies CASSLTAGRGTEAFF.

The V call is TRBV11-3, the J call TRBJ2-5; TRBD1 is a possible D gene (6 bases). The germline V gene has CDR1 SGHNT and CDR2 YENEEA. The CDR3 is 14 amino acids. Trimming pared 5 bases from V and 1 base from J, leaving 11 bases between. The CDR3 sequence: CASSVRDTQETQYF. The CDR3 bases are TGTGCCAGCAGCGTACGGGACACCCAAGAGACCCAGTACTTC. Based on the CDR3 plus reference TRBV11-3 and TRBJ2-5, the full variable domain is EAGVVQSPRYKIIEKKQPVAFWCNPISGHNTLYWYLQNLGQGPELLIRYENEEAVDDSQLPKDRFSAERLKGVDSTLKIQPAELGDSAVYLCASSVRDTQETQYFGPGTRLLVL.

The chain is built from TRBV19 and TRBJ2-1; D gene ambiguous. The CDR3 is 14 amino acids. CDR1 LNHDA and CDR2 SQIVND come from the germline V gene (reference sequence). The V gene lost 6 bases and the J gene lost 6 bases, with 15 bases spanning the gap. The CDR3 DNA sequence: TGTGCCAGTAGCTACGTCCAGGCGACCAATGAGCAGTTCTTC. Amino acid sequence: CASSYVQATNEQFF.

This clone has just one count. The V and J genes are TRBV28 and TRBJ1-2; 7 bases match TRBD1. V was pared by 2 bases and J by 6 bases, with 3 bases of the junction left unmatched. The CDR3 runs to 13 residues. Germline V CDR1 and CDR2: MDHEN, SYDVKM. CDR3: CASSLPGQNGYTF. DNA for the CDR3: TGTGCCAGCAGTTTACCGGGACAGAATGGCTACACCTTC.

The chain carries TRBV5-6 and TRBJ2-7, with 13 bases fitting TRBD2. J gave up 6 bases and V 5 bases, and 14 bases lay outside the gene matches. This CDR3 is 17 amino acids long. CDR1 is SGHDT and CDR2 is YYEEEE in the germline V gene. The CDR3 bases are TGTGCCAGCAGGCGGGGACTAGCGGGAACCTGGGATAGCGAGCAGTACTTC. Its protein is CASRRGLAGTWDSEQYF.

The chain uses TRBV29-1 and TRBJ2-1; D gene uncertain. Germline CDR1 reads SQVTM; CDR2 reads ANQGSEA. This CDR3 is built from 13 residues. V dropped 6 bases and J dropped 10 bases, with 19 bases sitting between them. The CDR3 bases are TGCAGCGTCCGGAGTGCTGGACGAGCGGAGCAGTTCTTC. It yields the protein CSVRSAGRAEQFF.

This chain joins TRBV19 and TRBJ1-1, with D uncertain. This CDR3 is 14 amino acids long. V lost 0 bases and J 4 bases, leaving 9 bases between the germline ends. Germline V CDR1 and CDR2: LNHDA, SQIVND (reference sequence). DNA of the CDR3: TGTGCCAGTAGTATAGACTTACCCGGCACTGAAGCTTTCTTT. Its protein is CASSIDLPGTEAFF.

In DNA form, the CDR3 reads TGTGCCAGCAGTTTAGGCAGCACAGATACGCAGTATTTT. It codes for CASSLGSTDTQYF. The J gene is TRBJ2-3, the V gene TRBV28; D not resolved. The CDR3 totals 13 residues. Trimming shortened V by 2 bases and J by 0 bases, and 3 bases separated the two germline ends. Germline lookup yields CDR1 MDHEN and CDR2 SYDVKM.

The chain carries TRBV7-9 and TRBJ2-7; TRBD1 agrees at 10 bases. With 3 bases clipped from V and 4 bases from J, the junction kept 18 bases outside the gene matches. The CDR3 has 19 amino acids. Germline assignment: CDR1 SEHNR and CDR2 FQNEAQ (reference sequence). The CDR3 region is CASSFRTGGWSPNPYEQYF. CDR3 DNA sequence: TGTGCCAGCAGCTTTCGGACAGGGGGGTGGTCTCCAAATCCATACGAGCAGTACTTC.

V gene TRBV10-3 combines with J gene TRBJ2-1, with 10 bases that match TRBD2. After removal of 0 bases from V and 6 bases from J, the junction contained 8 bases not matched to a gene. Germline V gene data show CDR1 as ENHRY and CDR2 as SYGVKD. This CDR3 comprises 17 residues. CDR3 sequence: CAISESPSGRGANEQFF. As DNA, the CDR3 is TGTGCCATCAGTGAGTCACCCAGCGGGAGGGGAGCCAATGAGCAGTTCTTC.